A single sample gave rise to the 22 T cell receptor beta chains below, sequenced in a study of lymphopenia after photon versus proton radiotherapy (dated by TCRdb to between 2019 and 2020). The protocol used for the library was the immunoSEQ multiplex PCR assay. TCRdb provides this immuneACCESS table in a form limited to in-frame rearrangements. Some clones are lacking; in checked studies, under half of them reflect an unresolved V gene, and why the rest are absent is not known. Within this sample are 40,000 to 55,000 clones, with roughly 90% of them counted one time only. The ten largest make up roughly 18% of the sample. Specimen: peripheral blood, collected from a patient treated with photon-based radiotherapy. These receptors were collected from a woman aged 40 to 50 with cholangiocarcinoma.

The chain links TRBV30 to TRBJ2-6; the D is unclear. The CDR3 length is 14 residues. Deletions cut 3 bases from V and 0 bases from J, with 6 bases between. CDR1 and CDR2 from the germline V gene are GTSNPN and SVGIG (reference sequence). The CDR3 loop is CAWSMDSGANVLTF. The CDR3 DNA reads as TGTGCCTGGAGCATGGACTCTGGGGCCAACGTCCTGACTTTC.

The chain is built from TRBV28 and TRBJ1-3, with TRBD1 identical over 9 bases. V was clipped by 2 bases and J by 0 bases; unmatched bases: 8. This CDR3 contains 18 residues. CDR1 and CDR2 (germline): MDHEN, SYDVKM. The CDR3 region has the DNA TGTGCCAGCAGTTTAATATTCGGGACAGGGCCCTCTGGAAACACCATATATTTT. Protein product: CASSLIFGTGPSGNTIYF.

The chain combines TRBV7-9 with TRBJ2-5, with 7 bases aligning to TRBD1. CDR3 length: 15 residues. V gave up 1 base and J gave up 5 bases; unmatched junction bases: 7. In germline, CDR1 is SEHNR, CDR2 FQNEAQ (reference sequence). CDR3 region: CASSLGDKGAETQYF. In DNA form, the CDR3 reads TGTGCCAGCAGCTTAGGGGACAAGGGGGCCGAGACCCAGTACTTC.

The CDR3 region has the DNA TGTGCCAGCTCACCTCAGGACATAGCCTCGAGTCCCCAGCATTTT. Protein product: CASSPQDIASSPQHF. The rearrangement uses TRBV18 and TRBJ1-5; weak D call: TRBD1 (5 bases). Germline V lookup: CDR1 KGHSH, CDR2 LQKENI. This CDR3 has 15 residues. Trimming left V 3 bases short and J 10 bases short, with 19 bases between.

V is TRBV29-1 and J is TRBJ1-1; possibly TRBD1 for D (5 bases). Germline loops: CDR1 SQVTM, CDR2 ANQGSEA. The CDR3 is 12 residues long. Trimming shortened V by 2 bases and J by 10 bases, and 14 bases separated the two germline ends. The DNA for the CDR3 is TGCAGCGTTGAATTAGGGGCTCCTAGAGCTTTCTTT. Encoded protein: CSVELGAPRAFF.

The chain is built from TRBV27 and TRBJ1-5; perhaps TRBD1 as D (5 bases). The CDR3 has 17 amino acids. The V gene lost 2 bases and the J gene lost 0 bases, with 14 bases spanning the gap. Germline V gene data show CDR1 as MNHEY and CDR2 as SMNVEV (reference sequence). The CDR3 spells CASSLTPPGLSNQPQHF. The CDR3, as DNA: TGTGCCAGCAGTTTAACCCCCCCGGGGCTTAGCAATCAGCCCCAGCATTTT.

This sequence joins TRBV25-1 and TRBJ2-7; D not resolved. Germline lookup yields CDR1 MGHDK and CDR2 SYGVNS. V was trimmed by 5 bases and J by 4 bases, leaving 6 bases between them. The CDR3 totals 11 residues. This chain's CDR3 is CASSPGYEQYF. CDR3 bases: TGTGCCAGCAGTCCCGGTTACGAGCAGTACTTC.

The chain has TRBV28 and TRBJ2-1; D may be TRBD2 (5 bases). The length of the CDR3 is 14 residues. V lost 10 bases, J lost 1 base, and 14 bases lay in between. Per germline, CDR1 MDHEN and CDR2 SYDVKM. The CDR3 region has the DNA TGTGCCACCCGGGGAGCTGGGTCCTACAATGAGCAGTTCTTC. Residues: CATRGAGSYNEQFF.

The CDR3 region is CATRGGPYGYTF. The CDR3, as DNA: TGTGCCACCCGGGGGGGGCCCTATGGCTACACCTTC. The V call is TRBV27, the J call TRBJ1-2; possible D gene TRBD1, 6 bases. Trimming pared 10 bases from V and 4 bases from J, leaving 13 bases between. From germline, CDR1 is MNHEY and CDR2 SMNVEV (reference sequence). This CDR3 contains 12 residues.

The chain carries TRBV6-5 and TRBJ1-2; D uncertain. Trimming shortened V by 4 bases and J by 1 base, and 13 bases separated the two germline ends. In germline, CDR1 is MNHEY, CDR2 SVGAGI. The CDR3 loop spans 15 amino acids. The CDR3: CASSFGTLSNYGYTF. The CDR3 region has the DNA TGTGCCAGCAGTTTCGGTACCTTGAGTAACTATGGCTACACCTTC.

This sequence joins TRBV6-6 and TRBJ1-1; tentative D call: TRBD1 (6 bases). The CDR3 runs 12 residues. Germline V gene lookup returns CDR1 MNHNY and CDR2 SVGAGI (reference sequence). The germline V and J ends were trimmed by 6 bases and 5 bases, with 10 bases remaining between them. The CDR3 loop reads CASRQGSTEAFF. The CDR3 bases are TGTGCCAGCAGGCAGGGGTCGACTGAAGCTTTCTTT.

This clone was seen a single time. The CDR3 bases are TGCGCCAGCAGCGAAAAAATAAGGAACACCATATATTTT. Amino acids: CASSEKIRNTIYF. The rearrangement joins TRBV4-3 to TRBJ1-3; D remains unclear. The length of the CDR3 is 13 residues. V dropped 5 bases and J dropped 7 bases, with 12 bases sitting between them. Germline CDR1 reads LGHNA; CDR2 reads YSLEER.

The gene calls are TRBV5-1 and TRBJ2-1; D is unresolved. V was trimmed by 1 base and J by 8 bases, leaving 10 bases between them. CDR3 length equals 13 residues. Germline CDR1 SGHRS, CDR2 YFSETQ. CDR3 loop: CASSLTTLDEQFF. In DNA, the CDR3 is TGCGCCAGCAGCTTGACGACTCTCGATGAGCAGTTCTTC.

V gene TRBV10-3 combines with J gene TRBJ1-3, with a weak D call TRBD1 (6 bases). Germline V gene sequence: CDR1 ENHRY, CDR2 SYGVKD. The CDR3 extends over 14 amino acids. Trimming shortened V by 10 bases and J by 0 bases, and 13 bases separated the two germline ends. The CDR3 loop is CATLGTSSGNTIYF. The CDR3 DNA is TGTGCCACCTTGGGGACATCCTCTGGAAACACCATATATTTT.

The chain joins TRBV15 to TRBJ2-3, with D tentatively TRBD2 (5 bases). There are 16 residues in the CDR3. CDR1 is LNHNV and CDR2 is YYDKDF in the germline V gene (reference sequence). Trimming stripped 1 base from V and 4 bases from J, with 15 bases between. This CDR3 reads CATSRGGGTTADTQYF. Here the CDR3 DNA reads TGTGCCACCAGCAGAGGTGGAGGTACCACTGCAGATACGCAGTATTTT.

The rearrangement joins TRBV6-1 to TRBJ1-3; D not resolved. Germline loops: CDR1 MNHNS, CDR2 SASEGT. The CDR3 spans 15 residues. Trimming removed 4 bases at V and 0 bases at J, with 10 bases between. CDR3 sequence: CASSGRSNSGNTIYF. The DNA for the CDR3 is TGTGCCAGCAGTGGAAGGAGTAACTCTGGAAACACCATATATTTT.

CDR3 sequence reads: CASSLTGSGNTIYF. CDR3 nucleotide sequence: TGTGCCAGCAGCTTAACCGGCTCTGGAAACACCATATATTTT. The V and J genes are TRBV28 and TRBJ1-3; D gene ambiguous. V lost 6 bases and J lost 0, with 9 bases in between. This CDR3 has 14 amino acids. The germline V gene encodes CDR1 MDHEN and CDR2 SYDVKM.

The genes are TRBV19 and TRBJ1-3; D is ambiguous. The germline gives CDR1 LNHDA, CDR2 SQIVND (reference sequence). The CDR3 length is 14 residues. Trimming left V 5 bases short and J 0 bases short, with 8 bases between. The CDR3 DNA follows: TGTGCCAGTAGTCCCCAAAGCTCTGGAAACACCATATATTTT. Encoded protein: CASSPQSSGNTIYF.

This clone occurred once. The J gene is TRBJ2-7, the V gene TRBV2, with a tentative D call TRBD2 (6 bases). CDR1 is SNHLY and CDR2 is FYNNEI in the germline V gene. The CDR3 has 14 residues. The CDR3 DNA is TGTGCAACACGCCGGGAGATCGAGGTCTACGAGCAGTACTTC. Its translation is CATRREIEVYEQYF.

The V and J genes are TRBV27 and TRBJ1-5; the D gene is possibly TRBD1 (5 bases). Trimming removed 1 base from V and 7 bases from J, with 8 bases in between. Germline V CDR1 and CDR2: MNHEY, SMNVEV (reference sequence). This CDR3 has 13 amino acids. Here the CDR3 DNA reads TGTGCCAGCAGTTTATTGTGGGGGCAGCCCCAGCATTTT. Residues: CASSLLWGQPQHF.

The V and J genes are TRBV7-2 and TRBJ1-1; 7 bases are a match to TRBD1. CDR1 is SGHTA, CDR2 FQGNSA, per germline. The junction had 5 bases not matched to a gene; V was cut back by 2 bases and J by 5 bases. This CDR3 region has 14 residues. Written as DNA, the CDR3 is TGTGCCAGCAGCTTAAGGGGGCCTGGGACTGAAGCTTTCTTT. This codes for CASSLRGPGTEAFF. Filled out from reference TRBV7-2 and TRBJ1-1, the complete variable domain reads GAGVSQSPSNKVTEKGKDVELRCDPISGHTALYWYRQSLGQGLEFLIYFQGNSAPDKSGLPSDRFSAERTGGSVSTLTIQRTQQEDSAVYLCASSLRGPGTEAFFGQGTRLTVV.

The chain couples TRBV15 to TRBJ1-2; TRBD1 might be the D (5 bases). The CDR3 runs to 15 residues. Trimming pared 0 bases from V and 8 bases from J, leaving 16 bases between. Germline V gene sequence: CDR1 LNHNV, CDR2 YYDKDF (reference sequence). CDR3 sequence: CATSRDPTGGDGYTF. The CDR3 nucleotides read TGTGCCACCAGCAGAGACCCGACGGGAGGGGACGGCTACACCTTC.